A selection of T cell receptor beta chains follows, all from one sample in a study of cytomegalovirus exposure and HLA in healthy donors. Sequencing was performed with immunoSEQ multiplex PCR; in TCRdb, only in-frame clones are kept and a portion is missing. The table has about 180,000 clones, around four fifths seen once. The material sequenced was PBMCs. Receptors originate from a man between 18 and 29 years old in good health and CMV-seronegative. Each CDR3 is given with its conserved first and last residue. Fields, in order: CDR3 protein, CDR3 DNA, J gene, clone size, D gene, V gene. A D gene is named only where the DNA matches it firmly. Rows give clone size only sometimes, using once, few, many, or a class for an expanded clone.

CDR3aa: CAWTRQQGETQYF
CDR3nt: TGTGCCTGGACCCGCCAACAGGGAGAGACCCAGTACTTC
j_gene: TRBJ2-5
abundance: NA
d_gene: NA
v_gene: TRBV30

CDR3aa: CASSPTHASSYEQYF
CDR3nt: TGCGCCAGCAGCCCGACACACGCGAGCTCCTACGAGCAGTACTTC
j_gene: TRBJ2-7
abundance: NA
d_gene: NA
v_gene: TRBV4-3

CDR3aa: CASRGSGVTDTQYF
CDR3nt: TGTGCCAGCCGGGGTAGCGGGGTCACAGATACGCAGTATTTT
j_gene: TRBJ2-3
abundance: NA
d_gene: TRBD2
v_gene: TRBV6-6

CDR3aa: CASSQTDRLNECGYTF
CDR3nt: TGCGCCAGCAGCCAAACGGACAGGTTGAATGAGTGTGGCTACACCTTC
j_gene: TRBJ1-2
abundance: few
d_gene: TRBD1
v_gene: TRBV4-1

CDR3aa: CASSPAWDRGLYGYTF
CDR3nt: TGTGCCAGTAGCCCGGCCTGGGACAGGGGGCTTTATGGCTACACCTTC
j_gene: TRBJ1-2
abundance: NA
d_gene: TRBD1
v_gene: TRBV19

CDR3aa: CASSPRGRGTEAFF
CDR3nt: TGCGCCAGCAGCCCCAGGGGGCGCGGAACTGAAGCTTTCTTT
j_gene: TRBJ1-1
abundance: NA
d_gene: TRBD1
v_gene: TRBV4-3

CDR3aa: CASNDRVGTEAFF
CDR3nt: TGTGCCAGCAACGACAGGGTGGGCACTGAAGCTTTCTTT
j_gene: TRBJ1-1
abundance: NA
d_gene: TRBD1
v_gene: TRBV7-9

CDR3aa: CASSPFEGRGETQYF
CDR3nt: TGTGCCAGCAGCCCCTTTGAGGGCCGGGGGGAGACCCAGTACTTC
j_gene: TRBJ2-5
abundance: NA
d_gene: NA
v_gene: TRBV13

CDR3aa: CASSPGLGGTGELFF
CDR3nt: TGTGCCAGCAGCCCGGGGCTAGGGGGCACCGGGGAGCTGTTTTTT
j_gene: TRBJ2-2
abundance: few
d_gene: NA
v_gene: TRBV5-4

CDR3aa: CASTGQGTGELFF
CDR3nt: TGTGCCAGCACTGGCCAGGGCACCGGGGAGCTGTTTTTT
j_gene: TRBJ2-2
abundance: once
d_gene: NA
v_gene: TRBV5-4

CDR3aa: CASSPNDRATEAFF
CDR3nt: TGTGCCAGCTCACCAAACGACAGGGCAACTGAAGCTTTCTTT
j_gene: TRBJ1-1
abundance: few
d_gene: TRBD1
v_gene: TRBV18

CDR3aa: CASSSLAGGPRDEQFF
CDR3nt: TGTGCCAGCAGTTCTTTAGCGGGAGGGCCGCGGGATGAGCAGTTCTTC
j_gene: TRBJ2-1
abundance: once
d_gene: TRBD2
v_gene: TRBV6-5

CDR3aa: CASSQVVAHEQFF
CDR3nt: TGCGCCAGCAGCCAAGTGGTAGCCCATGAGCAGTTCTTC
j_gene: TRBJ2-1
abundance: NA
d_gene: NA
v_gene: TRBV4-3

CDR3aa: CASSPRGTGEKLFF
CDR3nt: TGTGCCAGCTCACCACGGGGGACTGGTGAAAAACTGTTTTTT
j_gene: TRBJ1-4
abundance: NA
d_gene: NA
v_gene: TRBV18

CDR3aa: CASLGTGSGYTF
CDR3nt: TGTGCCAGCCTAGGGACAGGGAGTGGCTACACCTTC
j_gene: TRBJ1-2
abundance: NA
d_gene: TRBD1
v_gene: TRBV19

CDR3aa: CASSLSSGGTYEQYF
CDR3nt: TGTGCCAGCAGCCTAAGTAGCGGAGGTACCTACGAGCAGTACTTC
j_gene: TRBJ2-7
abundance: NA
d_gene: NA
v_gene: TRBV27

CDR3aa: CASSPAGRGGYNEQFF
CDR3nt: TGTGCCAGCAGCCCGGCCGGGCGGGGGGGGTACAATGAGCAGTTCTTC
j_gene: TRBJ2-1
abundance: NA
d_gene: TRBD2
v_gene: TRBV4-2

CDR3aa: CASSLGVGRGNRETQYF
CDR3nt: TGTGCCAGCAGCTTAGGAGTGGGAAGGGGTAATCGAGAGACCCAGTACTTC
j_gene: TRBJ2-5
abundance: once
d_gene: NA
v_gene: TRBV11-2

CDR3aa: CASSVWTGSGYTF
CDR3nt: TGTGCCAGCAGTGTTTGGACAGGGAGTGGCTACACCTTC
j_gene: TRBJ1-2
abundance: NA
d_gene: TRBD1
v_gene: TRBV25-1

CDR3aa: CASREQGVPGNTIYF
CDR3nt: TGTGCCAGCAGGGAACAGGGGGTACCTGGAAACACCATATATTTT
j_gene: TRBJ1-3
abundance: NA
d_gene: TRBD1
v_gene: TRBV6-1

CDR3aa: CAWSALGLERRDEQFF
CDR3nt: TGTGCCTGGAGTGCCTTAGGACTAGAGAGGCGAGATGAGCAGTTCTTC
j_gene: TRBJ2-1
abundance: once
d_gene: TRBD2
v_gene: TRBV30

CDR3aa: CASNSGTEQFF
CDR3nt: TGTGCCAGCAACAGCGGCACTGAGCAGTTCTTC
j_gene: TRBJ2-1
abundance: few
d_gene: NA
v_gene: TRBV11-2

CDR3aa: CASSRGGNYGYTF
CDR3nt: TGTGCCAGCAGTCGGGGGGGGAACTATGGCTACACCTTC
j_gene: TRBJ1-2
abundance: NA
d_gene: NA
v_gene: TRBV6-5

CDR3aa: CASSVLPTGRSGNTIYF
CDR3nt: TGTGCCAGCAGCGTTCTTCCGACAGGTCGCTCTGGAAACACCATATATTTT
j_gene: TRBJ1-3
abundance: once
d_gene: NA
v_gene: TRBV9

CDR3aa: CASSPGGRVEETQYF
CDR3nt: TGTGCCAGCAGCCCAGGGGGCAGGGTAGAGGAGACCCAGTACTTC
j_gene: TRBJ2-5
abundance: NA
d_gene: TRBD1
v_gene: TRBV7-3

CDR3aa: CASSIPGHAQETQYF
CDR3nt: TGTGCCAGTAGTATTCCTGGGCACGCCCAAGAGACCCAGTACTTC
j_gene: TRBJ2-5
abundance: NA
d_gene: NA
v_gene: TRBV19

CDR3aa: CASSLGTGGSDEQYF
CDR3nt: TGCGCCAGCAGCTTGGGGACAGGGGGCTCCGACGAGCAGTACTTC
j_gene: TRBJ2-7
abundance: NA
d_gene: TRBD1
v_gene: TRBV5-1

CDR3aa: CASSKLAVSSYEQYF
CDR3nt: TGTGCCAGTAGTAAACTAGCTGTTAGCTCCTACGAGCAGTACTTC
j_gene: TRBJ2-7
abundance: NA
d_gene: NA
v_gene: TRBV19

CDR3aa: CASSQGVAGGYNEQFF
CDR3nt: TGCGCCAGCAGCCAAGGGGTAGCGGGGGGCTACAATGAGCAGTTCTTC
j_gene: TRBJ2-1
abundance: NA
d_gene: TRBD2
v_gene: TRBV4-3

CDR3aa: CASSSRETQYF
CDR3nt: TGTGCCAGCAGTTCCCGGGAGACCCAGTACTTC
j_gene: TRBJ2-5
abundance: NA
d_gene: NA
v_gene: TRBV5-6

CDR3aa: CASSLVGVAGDADTQYF
CDR3nt: TGTGCCAGCAGCTTAGTTGGGGTAGCGGGGGACGCAGATACGCAGTATTTT
j_gene: TRBJ2-3
abundance: NA
d_gene: TRBD2
v_gene: TRBV7-9